This TCR beta chain was found in a study of T cells expressing NK-cell markers. No DNA is given; TCRdb re-called the 5' RACE reads and lists each CDR3 protein once. The sample table sets out about 8,000 distinct CDR3 sequences. This clonotype is called medium-sized based on its frequency. Germline CDR1 and CDR2: SQVTM and ANQGSEA. This CDR3 is built from 12 residues. The gene calls are TRBV29-1 and TRBJ2-1; the TRBD2 assignment by TCRdb is unverifiable without DNA. The sequencing sample was made of blood T cells: a sorted CD56 or NKG2C T cell subset, CD4+ or CD8+ T cells, or bulk PBMC T cells (not recorded which). The clonotype comes from a man between 18 and 35 years old in good health. The CDR3 sequence: CSVTSGIGEQFF.